This TCR beta chain was captured by sequencing in a study of regulatory T cells in long-lasting Graves disease. The study, taken as a whole, reports: Shared public clonotypes totalled fewer than 3,000 in persistent patients, compared with just under 1,000 in new patients.

Arm-PCR of CDR3 regions with iRepertoire HTBI primers generated TCR beta libraries. TCRdb analysed the multiplex PCR reads with MiXCR anew, one entry per CDR3 protein. Of 400,000 to 450,000 distinct CDR3 sequences in the sample, about a quarter were seen once. A few counts support this clonotype. Its cognate antigen is unknown. Germline CDR1 reads MDHEN; CDR2 reads SYDVKM. Trimming removed 6 bases at V and 2 bases at J, with 14 bases between. The CDR3 spans 14 residues. Time point in this sample: persistent/refractory GD, antithyroid drugs over 5 years with positive TRAb. RNA from PBMCs was the source of the TCR library.

The receptor was isolated from a female donor with Graves disease. V usage is TRBV28 and J usage is TRBJ2-7; a weak D match, TRBD2 (5 bases). Material: peripheral blood mononuclear cells (PBMCs), obtained when the disease was refractory, from a patient treated with antithyroid drugs. CDR3: CASRRSGSPYEQYF. The CDR3 DNA is TGTGCCAGCAGGAGAAGCGGAAGCCCCTACGAGCAGTACTTC.